This T cell receptor beta chain was recovered during a study of blood T cell repertoires in COVID-19. Overall study context: The analysed material was cDNA or gDNA that came from T cells, B-cell-depleted T cells, or PBMCs.

Profiled with immunoSEQ multiplex PCR; TCRdb holds only in-frame clones, not every one. Counted here are about 240,000 clones, about four fifths occurring once; the ten biggest clones make up around 7.5%. This TCR came from a woman older than 75 with COVID-19, enrolled during active disease. Sequencing was performed on peripheral blood.

The CDR3 coding sequence is TGTGCCAGCAGTGACGTTGGAGGCAGGCCCAATGAAAAACTGTTTTTT. Its translation is CASSDVGGRPNEKLFF. The chain uses TRBV2 and TRBJ1-4; D is unclear. CDR3 length: 16 amino acids. Germline lookup yields CDR1 SNHLY and CDR2 FYNNEI. V dropped 3 bases and J dropped 5 bases, with 16 bases sitting between them.